This T cell receptor beta chain was sequenced in a study of Tregs in tolerant kidney transplant recipients. Thawed PBMCs were FACS-sorted into unstimulated CD4+CD25+CD127- regulatory T cells, CD4+CD25- non-regulatory cells, CD4 and CD8 cells. This clone was counted a single time. Its antigen is undetermined. Per the germline V gene, CDR1 is KGHSH and CDR2 is LQKENI. Trimming left V 1 base short and J 8 bases short, with 14 bases between. The CDR3 loop spans 14 amino acids. Sequenced by immunoSEQ multiplex PCR; TCRdb stores in-frame clones only, minus some. The sample contains 240,000 or so clones, approximately 84% of which appear only once. Findings and caveats of the study: Biological reproducibility was not directly addressed in this study.

The clonotype was recovered from a human donor in good health. This rearrangement joins TRBV18 to TRBJ1-2; no firm D call. Input material: CD4+ T cells from blood. The CDR3 is CASSPLGTEGGYTF. CDR3 sequence (DNA): TGTGCCAGCTCACCACTGGGAACTGAGGGAGGCTACACCTTC.